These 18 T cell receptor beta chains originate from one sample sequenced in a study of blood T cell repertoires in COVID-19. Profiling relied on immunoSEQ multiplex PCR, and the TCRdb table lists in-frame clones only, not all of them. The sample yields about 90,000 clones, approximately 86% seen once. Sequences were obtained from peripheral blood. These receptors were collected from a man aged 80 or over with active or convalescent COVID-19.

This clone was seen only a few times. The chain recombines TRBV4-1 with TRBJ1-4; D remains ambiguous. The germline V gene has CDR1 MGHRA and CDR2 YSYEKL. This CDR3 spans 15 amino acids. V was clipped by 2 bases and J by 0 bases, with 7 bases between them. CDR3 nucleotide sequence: TGCGCCAGCAGCCAACCAATTGCAACTAATGAAAAACTGTTTTTT. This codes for CASSQPIATNEKLFF.

For the CDR3, the DNA is TGTGCCACCAGCACAGGACTAGCGGGGTCCACAGATACGCAGTATTTT. Translation: CATSTGLAGSTDTQYF. V is TRBV15 and J is TRBJ2-3; 12 positions match TRBD2. Looked up from germline, CDR1 is LNHNV and CDR2 is YYDKDF (reference sequence). With 4 bases clipped from V and 2 bases from J, the junction kept 4 bases outside the gene matches. CDR3 length: 16 amino acids.

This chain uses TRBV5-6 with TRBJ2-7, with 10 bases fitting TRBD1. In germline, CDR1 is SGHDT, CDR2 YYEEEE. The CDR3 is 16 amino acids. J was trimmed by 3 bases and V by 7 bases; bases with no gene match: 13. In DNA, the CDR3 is TGTGCCAGCTACCTACTCCGGGGGACAGGGGTCTACGAGCAGTACTTC. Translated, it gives CASYLLRGTGVYEQYF.

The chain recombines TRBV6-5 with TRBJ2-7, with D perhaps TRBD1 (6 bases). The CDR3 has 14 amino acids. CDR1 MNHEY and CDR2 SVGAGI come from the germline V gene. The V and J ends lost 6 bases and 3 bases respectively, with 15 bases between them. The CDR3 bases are TGTGCCAGCAGCCGCCAGGGGACCGGCTACGAGCAGTACTTC. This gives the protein CASSRQGTGYEQYF.

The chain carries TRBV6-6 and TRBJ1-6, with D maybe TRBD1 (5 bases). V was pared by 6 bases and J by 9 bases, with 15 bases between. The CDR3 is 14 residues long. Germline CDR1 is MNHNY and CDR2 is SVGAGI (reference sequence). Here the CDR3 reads CASRPSGLGSPLHF. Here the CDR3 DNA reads TGTGCCAGCAGACCCTCAGGGCTCGGTTCACCCCTCCACTTT.

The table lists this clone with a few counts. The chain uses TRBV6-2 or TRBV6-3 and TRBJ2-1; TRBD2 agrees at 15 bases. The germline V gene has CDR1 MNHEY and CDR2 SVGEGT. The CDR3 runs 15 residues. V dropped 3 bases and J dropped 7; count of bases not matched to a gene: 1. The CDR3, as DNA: TGTGCCAGCAGTTATGGGACTAGCGGGAGGAATGAGCAGTTCTTC. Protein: CASSYGTSGRNEQFF.

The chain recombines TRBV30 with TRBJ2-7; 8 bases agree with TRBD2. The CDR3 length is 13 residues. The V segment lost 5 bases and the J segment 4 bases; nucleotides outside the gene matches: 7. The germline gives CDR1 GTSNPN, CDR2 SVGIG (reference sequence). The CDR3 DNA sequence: TGTGCCTGGGTTAGAGCGGGAGCGTACGAGCAGTACTTC. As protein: CAWVRAGAYEQYF.

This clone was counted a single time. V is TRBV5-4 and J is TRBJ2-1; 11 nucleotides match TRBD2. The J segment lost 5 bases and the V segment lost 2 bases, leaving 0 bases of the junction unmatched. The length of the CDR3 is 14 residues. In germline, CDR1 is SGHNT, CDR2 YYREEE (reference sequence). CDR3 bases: TGTGCCAGCAGCTTTAGCGGGGGGGACAATGAGCAGTTCTTC. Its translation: CASSFSGGDNEQFF.

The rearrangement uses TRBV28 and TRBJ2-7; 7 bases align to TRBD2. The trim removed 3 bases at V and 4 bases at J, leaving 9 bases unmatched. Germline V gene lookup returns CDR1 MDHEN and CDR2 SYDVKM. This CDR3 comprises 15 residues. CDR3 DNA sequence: TGTGCCAGCAGTTTGGAACGACTAGCAAGGTACGAGCAGTACTTC. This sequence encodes CASSLERLARYEQYF.

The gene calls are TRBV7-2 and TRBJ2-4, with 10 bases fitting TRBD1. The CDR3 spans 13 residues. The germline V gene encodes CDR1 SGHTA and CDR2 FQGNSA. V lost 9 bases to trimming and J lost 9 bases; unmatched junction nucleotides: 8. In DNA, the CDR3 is TGTGCCAGTCTGGGACAGGGGAGTGGCATTCAGTACTTC. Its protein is CASLGQGSGIQYF.

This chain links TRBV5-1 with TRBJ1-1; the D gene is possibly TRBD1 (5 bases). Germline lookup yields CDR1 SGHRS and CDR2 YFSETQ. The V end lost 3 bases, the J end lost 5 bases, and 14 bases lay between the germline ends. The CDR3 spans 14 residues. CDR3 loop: CASSWSGRDTEAFF. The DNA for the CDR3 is TGCGCCAGCAGCTGGTCAGGGAGGGATACTGAAGCTTTCTTT.

The CDR3 DNA follows: TGTGCCAGCAGCTTGTTGTCGAGTCGGGAGGGCCGGGAGCTGTTTTTT. It specifies CASSLLSSREGRELFF. This chain links TRBV5-6 with TRBJ2-2, with 8 bases fitting TRBD2. Losses at the gene ends were 1 base for V and 9 bases for J; bases not matched to a gene: 11. The CDR3 is made up of 16 amino acids. The germline gives CDR1 SGHDT, CDR2 YYEEEE.

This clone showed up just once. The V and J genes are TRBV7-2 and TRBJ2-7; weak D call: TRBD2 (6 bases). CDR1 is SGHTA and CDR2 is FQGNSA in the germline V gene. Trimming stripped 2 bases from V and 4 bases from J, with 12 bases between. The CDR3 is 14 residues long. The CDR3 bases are TGTGCCAGCAGCTTATCCGGGAGCTCTTACGAGCAGTACTTC. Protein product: CASSLSGSSYEQYF.

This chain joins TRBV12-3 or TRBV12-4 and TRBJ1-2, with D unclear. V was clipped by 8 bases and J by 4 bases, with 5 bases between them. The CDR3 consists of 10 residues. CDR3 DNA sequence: TGTGCCAGCGGACTCTATGGCTACACCTTC. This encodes CASGLYGYTF.

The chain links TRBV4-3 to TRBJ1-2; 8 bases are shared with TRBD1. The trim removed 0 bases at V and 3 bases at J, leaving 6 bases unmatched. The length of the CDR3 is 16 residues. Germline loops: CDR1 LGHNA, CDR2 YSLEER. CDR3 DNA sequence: TGCGCCAGCAGCCAAGACCGGGACAGGCTAGACTATGGCTACACCTTC. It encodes CASSQDRDRLDYGYTF.

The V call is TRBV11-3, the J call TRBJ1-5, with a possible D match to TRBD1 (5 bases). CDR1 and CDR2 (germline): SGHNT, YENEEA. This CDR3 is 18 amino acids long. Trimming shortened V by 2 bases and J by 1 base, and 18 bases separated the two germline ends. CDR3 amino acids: CASSLPRAASWSNQPQHF. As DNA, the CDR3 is TGTGCCAGCAGCTTACCCAGGGCGGCCAGTTGGAGCAATCAGCCCCAGCATTTT.

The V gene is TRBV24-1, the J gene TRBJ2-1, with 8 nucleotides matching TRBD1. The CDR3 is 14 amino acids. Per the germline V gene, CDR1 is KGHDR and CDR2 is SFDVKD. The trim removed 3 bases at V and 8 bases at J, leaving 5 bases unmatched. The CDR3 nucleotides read TGTGCCACCAGTGATCTATTGACAGGGGATGAGCAGTTCTTC. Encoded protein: CATSDLLTGDEQFF.

CDR3 in amino acids: CASSLIVSGSSYNEQFF. CDR3 coding DNA: TGTGCCAGCAGCTTAATTGTTAGCGGGAGCTCCTACAATGAGCAGTTCTTC. The genes are TRBV7-9 and TRBJ2-1; 9 bases are a match to TRBD2. The junction had 5 bases not matched to a gene; V was cut back by 2 bases and J by 0 bases. CDR3 length: 17 residues. Looked up from germline, CDR1 is SEHNR and CDR2 is FQNEAQ (reference sequence). The complete variable domain, with remaining parts taken from reference TRBV7-9 and TRBJ2-1, reads DTGVSQNPRHKITKRGQNVTFRCDPISEHNRLYWYRQTLGQGPEFLTYFQNEAQLEKSRLLSDRFSAERPKGSFSTLEIQRTEQGDSAMYLCASSLIVSGSSYNEQFFGPGTRLTVL.